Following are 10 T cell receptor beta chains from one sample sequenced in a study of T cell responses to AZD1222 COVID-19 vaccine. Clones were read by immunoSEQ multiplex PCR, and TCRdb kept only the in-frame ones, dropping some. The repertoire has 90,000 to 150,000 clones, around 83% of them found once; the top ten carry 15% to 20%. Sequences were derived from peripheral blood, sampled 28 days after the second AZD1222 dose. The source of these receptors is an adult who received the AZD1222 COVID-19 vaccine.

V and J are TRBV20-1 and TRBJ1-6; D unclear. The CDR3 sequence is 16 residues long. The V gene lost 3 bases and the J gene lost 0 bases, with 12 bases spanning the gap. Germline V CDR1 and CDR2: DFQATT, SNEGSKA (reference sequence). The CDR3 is CSASTVMGSYNSPLHF. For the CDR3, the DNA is TGCAGTGCTAGTACCGTAATGGGCTCCTATAATTCACCCCTCCACTTT.

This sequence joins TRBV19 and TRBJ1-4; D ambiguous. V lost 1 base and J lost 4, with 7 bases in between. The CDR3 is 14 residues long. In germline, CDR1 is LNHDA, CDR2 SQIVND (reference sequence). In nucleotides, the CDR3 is TGTGCCAGTAGTATAGTCCAGGATAATGAAAAACTGTTTTTT. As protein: CASSIVQDNEKLFF.

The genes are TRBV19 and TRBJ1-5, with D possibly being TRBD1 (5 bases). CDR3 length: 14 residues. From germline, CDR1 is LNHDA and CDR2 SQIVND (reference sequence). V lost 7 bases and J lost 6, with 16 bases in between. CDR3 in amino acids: CASNTGPPGQPQHF. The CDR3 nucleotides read TGTGCCAGTAATACGGGACCCCCGGGTCAGCCCCAGCATTTT.

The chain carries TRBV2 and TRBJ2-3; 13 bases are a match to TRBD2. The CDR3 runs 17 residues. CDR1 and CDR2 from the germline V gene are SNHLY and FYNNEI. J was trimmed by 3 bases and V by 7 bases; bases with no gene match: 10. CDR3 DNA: TGTGCCAGCATCGGCCGGACTAGCGGGAGAAGTACAGATACGCAGTATTTT. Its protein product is CASIGRTSGRSTDTQYF.

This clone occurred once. This CDR3 reads CSVVLGTDINYGYTF. In nucleotides, the CDR3 is TGCAGCGTTGTTTTAGGAACAGACATCAACTATGGCTACACCTTC. V gene TRBV29-1 combines with J gene TRBJ1-2; the D is unclear. V lost 4 bases and J 2 bases, leaving 17 bases between the germline ends. This CDR3 contains 15 residues. In germline, CDR1 is SQVTM, CDR2 ANQGSEA.

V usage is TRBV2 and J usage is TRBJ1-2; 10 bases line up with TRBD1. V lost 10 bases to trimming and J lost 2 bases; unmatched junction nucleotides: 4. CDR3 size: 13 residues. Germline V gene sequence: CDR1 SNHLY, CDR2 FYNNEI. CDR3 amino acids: CATPGQGNYGYTF. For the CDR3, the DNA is TGTGCCACCCCGGGACAGGGGAACTATGGCTACACCTTC.

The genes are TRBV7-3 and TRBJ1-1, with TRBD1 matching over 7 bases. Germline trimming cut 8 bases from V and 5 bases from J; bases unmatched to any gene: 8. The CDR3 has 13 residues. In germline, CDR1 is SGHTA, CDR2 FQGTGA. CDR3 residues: CASGEQGSTEAFF. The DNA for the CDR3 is TGTGCCAGCGGAGAACAGGGGTCTACTGAAGCTTTCTTT.

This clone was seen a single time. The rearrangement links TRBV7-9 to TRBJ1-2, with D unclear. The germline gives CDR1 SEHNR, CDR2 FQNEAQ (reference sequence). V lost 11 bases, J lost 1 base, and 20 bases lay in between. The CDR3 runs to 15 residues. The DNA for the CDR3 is TGTGCCGGGAGTAAGGTCCAGGCAAATAACTATGGCTACACCTTC. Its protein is CAGSKVQANNYGYTF. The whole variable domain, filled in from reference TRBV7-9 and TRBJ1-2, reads DTGVSQNPRHKITKRGQNVTFRCDPISEHNRLYWYRQTLGQGPEFLTYFQNEAQLEKSRLLSDRFSAERPKGSFSTLEIQRTEQGDSAMYLCAGSKVQANNYGYTFGSGTRLTVV.

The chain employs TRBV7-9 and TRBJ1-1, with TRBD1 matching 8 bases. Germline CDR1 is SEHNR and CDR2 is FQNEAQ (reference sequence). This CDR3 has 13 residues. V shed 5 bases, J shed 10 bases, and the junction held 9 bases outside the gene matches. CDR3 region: CASSIGRTGLAFF. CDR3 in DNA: TGTGCCAGCAGCATAGGAAGGACAGGGTTAGCTTTCTTT.

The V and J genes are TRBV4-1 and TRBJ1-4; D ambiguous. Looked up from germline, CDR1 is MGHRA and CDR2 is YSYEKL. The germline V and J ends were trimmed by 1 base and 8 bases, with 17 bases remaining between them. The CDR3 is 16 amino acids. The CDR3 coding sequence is TGCGCCAGCAGCCAAGTAGCCGGGCAGGCGTGGGAAAAACTGTTTTTT. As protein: CASSQVAGQAWEKLFF.